These 13 T cell receptor beta chains share one sample of origin, sequenced in a study of cytomegalovirus exposure and HLA in healthy donors. Vbeta (60) and Jbeta (13) primers were used in the PCR. The repertoire was sequenced with immunoSEQ multiplex PCR; TCRdb's copy has only in-frame clones and lacks some. The sample has about 140,000 clones, about 80% seen once; the top ten hold about 2.5%. Sequencing used PBMCs. Receptor source: a woman aged 18-30 years in good health and CMV-seropositive.

This chain links TRBV11-2 with TRBJ2-7; D gene ambiguous. In germline, CDR1 is SGHAT, CDR2 FQNNGV. The CDR3 has 12 residues. Trimming took 0 bases from V and 4 from J, leaving 4 bases between them. The CDR3 bases are TGTGCCAGCAGCTTAGAGGCTTACGAGCAGTACTTC. Its protein product is CASSLEAYEQYF.

The CDR3 DNA is TGTGCCAGCAGCCCCGGCGGACAGGGGGTTTTCTCACCCCTCCACTTT. Translated: CASSPGGQGVFSPLHF. The chain has TRBV5-6 and TRBJ1-6; TRBD1 agrees at 10 bases. Germline V gives CDR1 SGHDT, CDR2 YYEEEE. V lost 4 bases, J lost 10 bases, and 11 bases stayed unmatched. This CDR3 contains 16 residues.

V is TRBV25-1 and J is TRBJ1-3, with TRBD1 identical over 7 bases. Per germline, CDR1 MGHDK and CDR2 SYGVNS. After removal of 4 bases from V and 3 bases from J, the junction contained 15 bases not matched to a gene. This CDR3 region has 18 residues. Here the CDR3 DNA reads TGTGCCAGCAGTGTGGGGGTAAGGACAGGCGCATGTGGAAACACCATATATTTT. This encodes CASSVGVRTGACGNTIYF.

V and J are TRBV7-2 and TRBJ2-5; 8 positions match TRBD2. Germline V gives CDR1 SGHTA, CDR2 FQGNSA. V gave up 7 bases and J gave up 4 bases; unmatched junction bases: 8. CDR3 length: 14 amino acids. The CDR3 spells CASNPRGGLETQYF. DNA for the CDR3: TGTGCCAGCAACCCTCGCGGGGGGCTAGAGACCCAGTACTTC.

The chain recombines TRBV5-6 with TRBJ2-1; D call uncertain. The germline CDR1 and CDR2 sequences are SGHDT and YYEEEE. Trimming cost V 4 bases and J 0 bases, with 11 bases left between them. This CDR3 is 15 amino acids long. CDR3 nucleotides: TGTGCCAGCAGCCCCTACCCGAGCTCCTACAATGAGCAGTTCTTC. It yields the protein CASSPYPSSYNEQFF.

The genes are TRBV5-1 and TRBJ2-1; TRBD2 matches at 9 bases. Germline values: CDR1 SGHRS, CDR2 YFSETQ. The CDR3 runs to 15 residues. V lost 2 bases to trimming and J lost 10 bases; unmatched junction nucleotides: 10. The CDR3 loop reads CASSLGGGATVEQFF. In nucleotides, the CDR3 is TGCGCCAGCAGCTTAGGCGGGGGGGCCACGGTGGAGCAGTTCTTC. Based on the CDR3 plus reference TRBV5-1 and TRBJ2-1, the full variable domain is KAGVTQTPRYLIKTRGQQVTLSCSPISGHRSVSWYQQTPGQGLQFLFEYFSETQRNKGNFPGRFSGRQFSNSRSEMNVSTLELGDSALYLCASSLGGGATVEQFFGPGTRLTVL.

The chain couples TRBV30 to TRBJ2-1, with D possibly being TRBD1 (5 bases). V was pared by 4 bases and J by 10 bases, with 11 bases between. From germline, CDR1 is GTSNPN and CDR2 SVGIG (reference sequence). There are 11 residues in the CDR3. The CDR3 loop is CAWNFQGEQFF. For the CDR3, the DNA is TGTGCCTGGAACTTCCAGGGAGAGCAGTTCTTC.

V and J are TRBV18 and TRBJ1-2; D gene uncertain. The CDR3 sequence is 15 residues long. V was clipped by 3 bases and J by 5 bases, with 16 bases between them. CDR1 is KGHSH and CDR2 is LQKENI in the germline V gene. This chain's CDR3 is CASSPSRRLGYGYTF. The CDR3, as DNA: TGTGCCAGCTCACCCAGCCGGCGACTTGGGTATGGCTACACCTTC.

A word on this clone: Other DNA sequences in this sample translate to the same CDR3. The genes are TRBV18 and TRBJ2-4; TRBD1 agrees at 7 bases. This CDR3 contains 14 residues. Germline V CDR1 and CDR2: KGHSH, LQKENI. J lost 6 bases, V lost 0 bases, and 2 bases had no gene match. The CDR3 bases are TGTGCCAGCTCACCACCGGCAGGGGGAAACATTCAGTACTTC. This gives the protein CASSPPAGGNIQYF.

V is TRBV13 and J is TRBJ2-3; TRBD2 agrees at 9 bases. The CDR3 has 15 residues. Trimming took 2 bases from V and 4 from J; bases not matched to a gene: 4. Germline-derived CDR1 and CDR2 are PRHDT and FYEKMQ (reference sequence). The CDR3 is CASSLKAGGSDTQYF. The CDR3 coding sequence is TGTGCCAGCAGCTTAAAAGCGGGGGGTTCAGATACGCAGTATTTT.

The chain links TRBV9 to TRBJ2-2; TRBD1 is a possible D gene (6 bases). CDR1 and CDR2 from the germline V gene are SGDLS and YYNGEE. This CDR3 has 17 residues. Trimming pared 0 bases from V and 0 bases from J, leaving 12 bases between. The CDR3 coding sequence is TGTGCCAGCAGCGTAGCTACGGGACACGCGAACACCGGGGAGCTGTTTTTT. Translated, it gives CASSVATGHANTGELFF. The full variable domain, with the rest looked up from reference TRBV9 and TRBJ2-2, is DSGVTQTPKHLITATGQRVTLRCSPRSGDLSVYWYQQSLDQGLQFLIQYYNGEERAKGNILERFSAQQFPDLHSELNLSSLELGDSALYFCASSVATGHANTGELFFGEGSRLTVL.

This sequence joins TRBV7-8 and TRBJ2-1; D is ambiguous. Trimming shortened V by 5 bases and J by 2 bases, and 4 bases separated the two germline ends. Germline CDR1 SGHVS, CDR2 FQNEAQ. The CDR3 is 12 residues long. As DNA, the CDR3 is TGTGCCAGCAGCATCACCTACAATGAGCAGTTCTTC. Translation: CASSITYNEQFF.

The gene calls are TRBV6-1 and TRBJ2-6; D is perhaps TRBD2 (6 bases). The CDR3 has 15 amino acids. V shed 3 bases and J shed 4 bases, with 10 bases lying between them. Germline values: CDR1 MNHNS, CDR2 SASEGT. The DNA for the CDR3 is TGTGCCAGCAGTGAGGAGGGGTGGGGGGCCAACGTCCTGACTTTC. Translation: CASSEEGWGANVLTF.